Here is one T cell receptor beta chain with its context. What it recognizes is unknown. The CDR3 consists of 15 residues. V was trimmed by 3 bases and J by 4 bases, leaving 15 bases between them. Germline loops: CDR1 PRHDT, CDR2 FYEKMQ (reference sequence). This specimen belongs to a study of cytomegalovirus exposure and HLA in healthy donors. As for the study in general: A preliminary data release comprised approximately 85 million unique TCRs obtained from HLA-typed donors. Study-level findings and limits: The authors later found most CMV-associated TCR beta chains appeared HLA-restricted.

The primer mix had 60 Vbeta and 13 Jbeta primers. The table came from immunoSEQ multiplex PCR; TCRdb's copy has only in-frame clones and leaves some out. The sample has about 210,000 clones; about 80% are singletons. This TCR was sampled from a woman in her 30s in good health and CMV-seropositive. The genes are TRBV13 and TRBJ1-1, with a tentative D call TRBD1 (6 bases). Sequenced input: PBMCs. The CDR3, as DNA: TGTGCCAGCAGCTTCCGGGCGGGGGGCCTCACTGAAGCTTTCTTT. As protein: CASSFRAGGLTEAFF.